Each of the 14 T cell receptor beta chains below was sequenced from the same sample in a study of cytomegalovirus exposure and HLA in healthy donors. PCR employed 60 Vbeta and 13 Jbeta primers. Produced via immunoSEQ multiplex PCR; TCRdb's table is partial and in-frame only. The listing contains about 35,000 clones. The sequencing input was PBMCs. These receptors originate from a woman aged 40 to 50 in good health and CMV-seropositive.

V usage is TRBV2 and J usage is TRBJ2-3; 8 bases are a match to TRBD2. Germline trimming cut 3 bases from V and 6 bases from J; bases unmatched to any gene: 5. Germline values: CDR1 SNHLY, CDR2 FYNNEI. This CDR3 is 14 amino acids long. The CDR3 DNA follows: TGTGCCAGCAGTGAGACGGGAGGGCCTGATACGCAGTATTTT. Translation gives CASSETGGPDTQYF.

The chain links TRBV7-6 to TRBJ2-3, with 7 positions matching TRBD2. V was clipped by 1 base and J by 2 bases; unmatched bases: 18. The CDR3 has 20 residues. Germline V gene data show CDR1 as SGHVS and CDR2 as FNYEAQ. DNA of the CDR3: TGTGCCAGCAGCTTAGGCTTCGGGGCGGGAGACCTAACGACCACAGATACGCAGTATTTT. Protein: CASSLGFGAGDLTTTDTQYF.

The chain employs TRBV29-1 and TRBJ2-5; 14 bases are a match to TRBD2. The CDR3 covers 17 residues. V lost 7 bases and J lost 4; bases outside the gene matches: 14. Germline CDR1 SQVTM, CDR2 ANQGSEA. The CDR3 is CSGSWIRTSGRRETQYF. DNA of the CDR3: TGCAGCGGCTCGTGGATCCGGACTAGCGGGAGGCGAGAGACCCAGTACTTC.

The V and J genes are TRBV19 and TRBJ1-2; 7 bases are shared with TRBD1. V gave up 4 bases and J gave up 5 bases; unmatched junction bases: 7. Germline-derived CDR1 and CDR2 are LNHDA and SQIVND (reference sequence). This CDR3 is 14 amino acids long. The CDR3 coding sequence is TGTGCCAGTAGTACCGGGACAGCTTGGTATGGCTACACCTTC. Residues: CASSTGTAWYGYTF.

The chain uses TRBV4-3 and TRBJ2-1; the match to TRBD2 covers 7 bases. The CDR3 runs to 16 residues. CDR1 and CDR2 (germline): LGHNA, YSLEER. V was pared by 0 bases and J by 2 bases, with 4 bases of the junction left unmatched. The chain's CDR3 is CASSQDLADTYNEQFF. The CDR3 DNA reads as TGCGCCAGCAGCCAAGACCTAGCGGACACCTACAATGAGCAGTTCTTC.

The rearrangement links TRBV9 to TRBJ1-3; no clear D. CDR1 and CDR2 from the germline V gene are SGDLS and YYNGEE. The CDR3 runs 13 residues. Trimming took 0 bases from V and 4 from J, leaving 5 bases between them. CDR3 coding DNA: TGTGCCAGCAGCGTAGCTTCGGGAAACACCATATATTTT. This codes for CASSVASGNTIYF.

The chain uses TRBV7-9 and TRBJ1-2; D may be TRBD1 (6 bases). The CDR3 is 14 amino acids. Trimming stripped 0 bases from V and 7 bases from J, with 12 bases between. Germline lookup yields CDR1 SEHNR and CDR2 FQNEAQ (reference sequence). The CDR3 region has the DNA TGTGCCAGCAGCTTAGCGGACAGTCAACGTGGCTACACCTTC. Protein product: CASSLADSQRGYTF.

J is TRBJ2-1 and V is TRBV7-2; tentatively, D is TRBD2 (6 bases). CDR1 is SGHTA and CDR2 is FQGNSA in the germline V gene. The CDR3 runs 15 residues. V was pared by 5 bases and J by 7 bases, with 18 bases between. This CDR3 is CASSVLAGSGNEQFF. The CDR3 DNA reads TGTGCCAGCAGCGTACTGGCGGGGAGCGGAAATGAGCAGTTCTTC.

The chain recombines TRBV5-4 with TRBJ2-7; 7 nucleotides line up with TRBD2. The CDR3 contains 15 residues. Germline V lookup: CDR1 SGHNT, CDR2 YYREEE (reference sequence). Unmatched junction bases numbered 5, after V lost 0 bases and J lost 2 bases. The chain's CDR3 is CASSLVASGPYEQYF. The DNA of the CDR3 is TGTGCCAGCAGCTTGGTGGCTAGCGGTCCCTACGAGCAGTACTTC.

The J gene is TRBJ1-4, the V gene TRBV27, with a possible D match to TRBD1 (5 bases). Trimming stripped 4 bases from V and 4 bases from J, with 16 bases between. Germline CDR1 MNHEY, CDR2 SMNVEV (reference sequence). The CDR3 is 16 residues long. The CDR3 DNA follows: TGTGCCAGCAGTTCCCTGAGACGGGGGTATAATGAAAAACTGTTTTTT. This sequence encodes CASSSLRRGYNEKLFF.

The V gene is TRBV9, the J gene TRBJ1-4, with D perhaps matching TRBD1 (6 bases). Germline V CDR1 and CDR2: SGDLS, YYNGEE. V was cut by 4 bases and J by 5 bases, with 15 bases left in between. The CDR3 runs to 15 residues. The CDR3 region has the DNA TGTGCCAGCAGCAGAAGAGGACAGCAGAATGAAAAACTGTTTTTT. Translation: CASSRRGQQNEKLFF.

V gene TRBV7-2 combines with J gene TRBJ2-3, with 11 bases fitting TRBD2. The CDR3 has 19 amino acids. The V segment lost 2 bases and the J segment 5 bases; nucleotides outside the gene matches: 15. The germline gives CDR1 SGHTA, CDR2 FQGNSA. The CDR3 DNA reads as TGTGCCAGCAGCTTAAGGGGTAGCGGGAGGGCCAGGCTAGTAGATACGCAGTATTTT. Translating it yields CASSLRGSGRARLVDTQYF.

The V call is TRBV28, the J call TRBJ2-7; D remains ambiguous. In germline, CDR1 is MDHEN, CDR2 SYDVKM. V was clipped by 7 bases and J by 7 bases, with 17 bases between them. This CDR3 region has 13 residues. CDR3 DNA: TGTGCCAGCAATCAGTGGCAGACTGGGGAGCAGTACTTC. Translation gives CASNQWQTGEQYF.

J is TRBJ2-7 and V is TRBV20-1; no firm D call. Germline V gene sequence: CDR1 DFQATT, CDR2 SNEGSKA (reference sequence). This CDR3 region has 11 residues. Trimming took 0 bases from V and 5 from J, leaving 5 bases between them. CDR3 coding DNA: TGCAGTGCTAGAGATGGCCACGAGCAGTACTTC. The encoded protein is CSARDGHEQYF.